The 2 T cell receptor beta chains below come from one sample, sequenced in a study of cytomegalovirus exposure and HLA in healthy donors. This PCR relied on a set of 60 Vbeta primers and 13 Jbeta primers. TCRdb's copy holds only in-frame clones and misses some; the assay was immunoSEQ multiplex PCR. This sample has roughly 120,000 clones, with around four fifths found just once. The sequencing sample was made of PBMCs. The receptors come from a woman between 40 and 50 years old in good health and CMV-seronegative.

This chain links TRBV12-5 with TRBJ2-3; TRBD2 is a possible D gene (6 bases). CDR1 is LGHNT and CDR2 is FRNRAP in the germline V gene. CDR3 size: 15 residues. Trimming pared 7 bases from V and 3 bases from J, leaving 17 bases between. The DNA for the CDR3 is TGTGCTAGTGCAACCGGGACTTTCGTAACAGATACGCAGTATTTT. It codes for CASATGTFVTDTQYF.

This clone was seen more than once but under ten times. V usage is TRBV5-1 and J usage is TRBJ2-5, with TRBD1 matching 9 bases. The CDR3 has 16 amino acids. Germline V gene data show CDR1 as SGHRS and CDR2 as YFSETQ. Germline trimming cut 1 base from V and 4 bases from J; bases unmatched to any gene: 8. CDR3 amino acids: CASSLFGTGRLETQYF. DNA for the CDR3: TGCGCCAGCAGCTTGTTTGGGACAGGGAGGTTAGAGACCCAGTACTTC. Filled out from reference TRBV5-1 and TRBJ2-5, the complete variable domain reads KAGVTQTPRYLIKTRGQQVTLSCSPISGHRSVSWYQQTPGQGLQFLFEYFSETQRNKGNFPGRFSGRQFSNSRSEMNVSTLELGDSALYLCASSLFGTGRLETQYFGPGTRLLVL.